One sample yielded the 30 T cell receptor beta chains listed below, sequenced in a study of CD8 T cells in ankylosing spondylitis. TCRdb re-called the 5' RACE reads with MiXCR, one entry per CDR3 protein. The sample has 200,000 to 300,000 distinct CDR3 sequences, about 24% seen once. Sequenced material: blood, either unsorted or a sorted T cell fraction (not recorded which). Receptors originate from a male donor with ankylosing spondylitis or in good health (not recorded which).

The chain joins TRBV12-3 or TRBV12-4 to TRBJ2-3; 8 bases are shared with TRBD1. The junction had 10 bases not matched to a gene; V was cut back by 3 bases and J by 8 bases. The CDR3 is made up of 15 amino acids. CDR3 loop: CASSFGHRGLVTQYF. The CDR3 region has the DNA TGTGCCAGCAGTTTCGGTCACAGGGGGTTAGTTACGCAGTATTTT.

The chain employs TRBV3-1 and TRBJ1-2; 10 bases are a match to TRBD1. This CDR3 has 16 residues. Germline V gene sequence: CDR1 LGHDT, CDR2 YNNKEL (reference sequence). V was pared by 5 bases and J by 7 bases, with 13 bases of the junction left unmatched. The CDR3 DNA reads as TGTGCCAGCAGCTACGGGACAGGGGCCGGTCTTGTTGGCTACACCTTC. Translated, it gives CASSYGTGAGLVGYTF.

This clonotype was counted many times. This chain joins TRBV12-3 or TRBV12-4 and TRBJ2-3, with 7 bases fitting TRBD1. This CDR3 comprises 15 residues. J gave up 9 bases and V 5 bases, and 14 bases lay outside the gene matches. As DNA, the CDR3 is TGTGCCAGCAGTCCGGGGACAGCCTCCAGGGAGACGCAGTATTTT. It is translated as CASSPGTASRETQYF.

This clonotype occurred many times. The chain employs TRBV29-1 and TRBJ2-7; no clear D gene. This CDR3 has 13 amino acids. Trimming removed 4 bases from V and 3 bases from J, with 13 bases in between. Per the germline V gene, CDR1 is SQVTM and CDR2 is ANQGSEA. CDR3 DNA sequence: TGCAGCGTTGGGTGGGTCAGAGACTACGAGCAGTACTTC. Translating gives CSVGWVRDYEQYF.

V gene TRBV29-1 combines with J gene TRBJ2-5, with TRBD2 identical over 15 bases. The J segment lost 7 bases and the V segment lost 6 bases, leaving 6 bases of the junction unmatched. Germline lookup yields CDR1 SQVTM and CDR2 ANQGSEA. This CDR3 has 14 amino acids. This CDR3 is CSVGLAGGLWTQYF. CDR3 DNA: TGCAGCGTGGGACTAGCGGGGGGACTATGGACCCAGTACTTC. Combining the CDR3 with reference TRBV29-1 and TRBJ2-5 gives the whole variable domain SAVISQKPSRDICQRGTSLTIQCQVDSQVTMMFWYRQQPGQSLTLIATANQGSEATYESGFVIDKFPISRPNLTFSTLTVSNMSPEDSSIYLCSVGLAGGLWTQYFGPGTRLLVL.

The chain is built from TRBV20-1 and TRBJ2-1; D is possibly TRBD2 (6 bases). CDR1 and CDR2 from the germline V gene are DFQATT and SNEGSKA (reference sequence). This CDR3 has 14 residues. The V end was cut by 6 bases, the J end by 0 bases, with 12 bases between. This chain's CDR3 is CSAEGARSYNEQFF. CDR3 in DNA: TGCAGTGCGGAGGGAGCGCGCTCCTACAATGAGCAGTTCTTC.

The table lists this clonotype with many counts. The chain recombines TRBV10-3 with TRBJ2-5; D may be TRBD1 (6 bases). This CDR3 is 13 amino acids long. Germline assignment: CDR1 ENHRY and CDR2 SYGVKD. The V end lost 10 bases, the J end lost 0 bases, and 12 bases lay between the germline ends. The CDR3 loop is CATTRDNQETQYF. The CDR3 coding sequence is TGTGCCACAACCCGGGACAACCAAGAGACCCAGTACTTC.

V usage is TRBV4-2 and J usage is TRBJ2-2, with D possibly matching TRBD2 (6 bases). Germline V gene lookup returns CDR1 LGHNA and CDR2 YNFKEQ. V lost 1 base and J 5 bases, leaving 11 bases between the germline ends. This CDR3 comprises 15 residues. The CDR3 here is CASSQGLATTGELFF. The CDR3 nucleotides read TGTGCCAGCAGCCAAGGGCTAGCGACGACCGGGGAGCTGTTTTTT.

This clonotype occurred many times. The rearrangement joins TRBV5-1 to TRBJ2-5, with 11 bases matching TRBD2. The CDR3 sequence is 15 residues long. Germline values: CDR1 SGHRS, CDR2 YFSETQ. V trimming: 4 bases; J trimming: 4 bases; junction bases outside the gene matches: 6. CDR3 sequence: CASSPILAGGETQYF. The CDR3 nucleotides are TGCGCCAGCAGCCCGATCCTAGCGGGGGGAGAGACCCAGTACTTC.

This clonotype was detected many times. The V gene is TRBV29-1, the J gene TRBJ2-1, with 9 bases that match TRBD1. With 5 bases clipped from V and 5 bases from J, the junction kept 10 bases outside the gene matches. The CDR3 extends over 15 amino acids. Germline V gene lookup returns CDR1 SQVTM and CDR2 ANQGSEA. The DNA for the CDR3 is TGCAGCGTTCAATACGCGGACAGGGGAAACAATGAGCAGTTCTTC. It yields the protein CSVQYADRGNNEQFF.

This clonotype was recorded many times. The genes are TRBV20-1 and TRBJ1-1; D possibly corresponds to TRBD1 (6 bases). Germline CDR1 reads DFQATT; CDR2 reads SNEGSKA (reference sequence). This CDR3 is 14 amino acids long. V was shortened by 4 bases and J by 5 bases, with 17 bases between the two germline ends. The CDR3 protein is CSAISGGGSTEAFF. DNA for the CDR3: TGCAGTGCTATTTCCGGGGGCGGGAGTACTGAAGCTTTCTTT.

This clonotype was counted at least ten times. The rearrangement joins TRBV29-1 to TRBJ2-2; TRBD2 is a possible D gene (6 bases). Germline CDR1 reads SQVTM; CDR2 reads ANQGSEA. The germline V and J ends were trimmed by 7 bases and 6 bases, with 27 bases remaining between them. CDR3 length: 17 residues. This chain's CDR3 is CSGWGVRTREGAGELFF. As DNA, the CDR3 is TGCAGCGGCTGGGGGGTTAGGACTCGCGAAGGGGCCGGGGAGCTGTTTTTT.

This clonotype was recorded many times. V usage is TRBV20-1 and J usage is TRBJ1-5; D unclear. The CDR3 is made up of 14 amino acids. Looked up from germline, CDR1 is DFQATT and CDR2 is SNEGSKA (reference sequence). The V gene lost 7 bases and the J gene lost 0 bases, with 13 bases spanning the gap. The CDR3 DNA reads as TGCAGTGTATACAAGGGATATAGCAATCAGCCCCAGCATTTT. Residues: CSVYKGYSNQPQHF.

This chain links TRBV29-1 with TRBJ2-1; 7 bases fit TRBD1. Germline V CDR1 and CDR2: SQVTM, ANQGSEA. The CDR3 consists of 14 residues. V lost 1 base, J lost 10 bases, and 10 bases stayed unmatched. This CDR3 reads CSVEVGWTGQEQFF. For the CDR3, the DNA is TGCAGCGTTGAAGTGGGATGGACAGGCCAGGAGCAGTTCTTC.

This clonotype was detected ten times or more. The V and J genes are TRBV4-1 and TRBJ2-7, with D perhaps TRBD1 (6 bases). This CDR3 has 18 amino acids. Between the trimmed V and J ends, which lost 0 bases and 3 bases, there was a span of 21 bases. Per germline, CDR1 MGHRA and CDR2 YSYEKL. The CDR3 nucleotides read TGCGCCAGCAGCCAAGATGTGATAGGCACAGGGTACCGCTACGAGCAGTACTTC. Translation gives CASSQDVIGTGYRYEQYF.

This clonotype has only a few counts. This rearrangement joins TRBV20-1 to TRBJ1-5; a weak D match, TRBD1 (6 bases). The V end lost 2 bases, the J end lost 2 bases, and 13 bases lay between the germline ends. The CDR3 length is 15 residues. Germline V gives CDR1 DFQATT, CDR2 SNEGSKA (reference sequence). Here the CDR3 reads CSARRGGRGNQPQHF. In nucleotides, the CDR3 is TGCAGTGCTAGAAGGGGGGGACGAGGCAATCAGCCCCAGCATTTT.

V gene TRBV7-2 combines with J gene TRBJ2-3; TRBD2 might be the D (6 bases). CDR1 is SGHTA and CDR2 is FQGNSA in the germline V gene. The CDR3 is made up of 15 amino acids. V gave up 2 bases and J gave up 5 bases, with 14 bases separating them. The CDR3 is CASSLLSGVKDTQYF. CDR3 DNA sequence: TGTGCCAGCAGCTTACTTTCGGGGGTGAAAGATACGCAGTATTTT.

This clonotype was recorded a few times. The chain recombines TRBV12-3 or TRBV12-4 with TRBJ2-5; D is ambiguous. Trimming removed 7 bases at V and 2 bases at J, with 11 bases between. The CDR3 has 13 residues. CDR3 bases: TGTGCCAGCATGAGATGGGAACAAGAGACCCAGTACTTC. Residues: CASMRWEQETQYF.

This clonotype was recorded at least ten times. This sequence joins TRBV20-1 and TRBJ1-1, with D possibly matching TRBD1 (5 bases). Trimming took off 4 bases at V and 2 bases at J, with 14 bases between the two ends. Germline CDR1 is DFQATT and CDR2 is SNEGSKA (reference sequence). The CDR3 runs 14 residues. The CDR3 nucleotides are TGCAGTGCTATTTTTCCGGGACGCAACACTGAAGCTTTCTTT. Encoded protein: CSAIFPGRNTEAFF.

The table lists this clonotype with a few counts. This CDR3 reads CSAKPQLSSYEQYF. The CDR3 DNA reads TGCAGTGCTAAACCCCAGTTGAGCTCCTACGAGCAGTACTTC. The chain combines TRBV20-1 with TRBJ2-7; D is unresolved. The germline CDR1 and CDR2 sequences are DFQATT and SNEGSKA (reference sequence). V was pared by 4 bases and J by 0 bases, with 13 bases between. The CDR3 totals 14 residues.

This clonotype turned up a few times. The V and J genes are TRBV20-1 and TRBJ2-4; D is uncertain. CDR1 and CDR2 from the germline V gene are DFQATT and SNEGSKA (reference sequence). Trimming shortened V by 6 bases and J by 0 bases, and 6 bases separated the two germline ends. The CDR3 is 12 amino acids. This CDR3 is CSAKIAKNIQYF. The CDR3 DNA reads TGCAGTGCCAAAATAGCCAAAAACATTCAGTACTTC.

The V call is TRBV9, the J call TRBJ2-1, with 10 bases matching TRBD2. CDR1 and CDR2 from the germline V gene are SGDLS and YYNGEE. Germline trimming cut 4 bases from V and 6 bases from J; bases unmatched to any gene: 13. The CDR3 extends over 17 amino acids. CDR3 nucleotide sequence: TGTGCCAGCAGCATCAGCTCAAGCGGGGGGGCCGGCAATGAGCAGTTCTTC. It is translated as CASSISSSGGAGNEQFF.

This clonotype has just a few counts. The rearrangement uses TRBV20-1 and TRBJ2-3, with D tentatively TRBD1 (6 bases). Germline V gene sequence: CDR1 DFQATT, CDR2 SNEGSKA (reference sequence). V lost 5 bases and J lost 5, with 20 bases in between. The CDR3 loop spans 15 amino acids. This chain's CDR3 is CSAAFFGGVVDTQYF. DNA of the CDR3: TGCAGTGCTGCATTTTTTGGGGGCGTGGTAGATACGCAGTATTTT.

J is TRBJ2-5 and V is TRBV18; TRBD1 might be the D (6 bases). The CDR3 is 14 amino acids. CDR1 and CDR2 from the germline V gene are KGHSH and LQKENI. With 4 bases removed from V and 1 base from J, the gap between germline ends came to 10 bases. The CDR3 DNA reads as TGTGCCAGCTCACGCCCAGGGGCCCAAGAGACCCAGTACTTC. This translates into CASSRPGAQETQYF.

V and J are TRBV11-2 and TRBJ2-7; maybe TRBD1 (6 bases). The germline V and J ends were trimmed by 4 bases and 2 bases, with 12 bases remaining between them. Germline V CDR1 and CDR2: SGHAT, FQNNGV. This CDR3 has 14 residues. DNA for the CDR3: TGTGCCAGCAGCTCGACAGGACCCCCCTACGAGCAGTACTTC. The encoded protein is CASSSTGPPYEQYF.

There are many counts of this clonotype. V gene TRBV7-9 combines with J gene TRBJ2-1; TRBD1 matches at 7 bases. J gave up 5 bases and V 3 bases, and 10 bases lay outside the gene matches. Germline V lookup: CDR1 SEHNR, CDR2 FQNEAQ (reference sequence). The CDR3 is 16 amino acids. The CDR3 loop reads CASSFGQALTNNEQFF. The CDR3 coding sequence is TGTGCCAGCAGCTTTGGACAGGCCCTCACAAACAATGAGCAGTTCTTC. Complete variable domain (other parts from reference TRBV7-9 and TRBJ2-1): DTGVSQNPRHKITKRGQNVTFRCDPISEHNRLYWYRQTLGQGPEFLTYFQNEAQLEKSRLLSDRFSAERPKGSFSTLEIQRTEQGDSAMYLCASSFGQALTNNEQFFGPGTRLTVL.

This clonotype has a count of ten or more. The rearrangement links TRBV7-6 to TRBJ2-1; D gene unclear. The CDR3 has 15 residues. The germline V and J ends were trimmed by 2 bases and 0 bases, with 8 bases remaining between them. The germline CDR1 and CDR2 sequences are SGHVS and FNYEAQ. The CDR3, as DNA: TGTGCCAGCAGCTTAAGCGTTAGCTCCTACAATGAGCAGTTCTTC. Encoded protein: CASSLSVSSYNEQFF.

This clonotype showed up just a few times. The genes are TRBV25-1 and TRBJ1-6, with D uncertain. This CDR3 is built from 12 residues. V lost 5 bases and J lost 14, with 13 bases in between. The germline V gene has CDR1 MGHDK and CDR2 SYGVNS. CDR3 nucleotides: TGTGCCAGCAGTCGAGCGGAGACTGCCCTCCACTTT. It yields the protein CASSRAETALHF.

This chain uses TRBV6-5 with TRBJ2-5, with D unclear. Trimming stripped 0 bases from V and 7 bases from J, with 15 bases between. The CDR3 totals 15 residues. Per germline, CDR1 MNHEY and CDR2 SVGAGI. The CDR3 nucleotides are TGTGCCAGCAGTTACTCAGAGGAAAAGCTGGGGACCCAGTACTTC. This sequence encodes CASSYSEEKLGTQYF.

The chain couples TRBV20-1 to TRBJ1-4; TRBD1 matches at 8 bases. The CDR3 consists of 16 residues. CDR1 is DFQATT and CDR2 is SNEGSKA in the germline V gene (reference sequence). V shed 2 bases, J shed 8 bases, and the junction held 13 bases outside the gene matches. CDR3 loop: CSARRDGTGSREKLFF. Here the CDR3 DNA reads TGCAGTGCTAGACGCGACGGGACAGGATCAAGGGAAAAACTGTTTTTT.